Here is one T cell receptor beta chain with its context. Germline loops: CDR1 SGHAT, CDR2 FQDESV (reference sequence). The CDR3 has 12 residues. V lost 10 bases and J lost 5, with 12 bases in between. This record belongs to a study of identical twins. TCRdb processed the 5' RACE reads anew with MiXCR; each CDR3 protein has one entry. Found here are 600,000 to 800,000 distinct CDR3 sequences, 21% of them singletons; the top ten hold approximately 4.5%. This sample was shared with a second study, whose subject was T cells expressing NK-cell markers.

V and J are TRBV11-1 and TRBJ2-1, with D perhaps TRBD1 (6 bases). This TCR was recovered from a woman between 18 and 29 years old in good health. Sequenced material: PBMCs. In nucleotides, the CDR3 is TGTGCCATCACAGGGTCGGACAATGAGCAGTTCTTC. Amino acid sequence: CAITGSDNEQFF.